This TCR beta chain was found in a study of blood T cells in healthy people across ages. A sample-barcoded 5' primer and a J-beta primer mix were used in a second PCR of about 6 to 12 cycles. Each CDR3 protein is one row after TCRdb ran MiXCR on the 5' RACE reads. Of about 1.7 million distinct CDR3 sequences listed, 28% are singletons. Germline CDR1 is SGHRS and CDR2 is YFSETQ. The CDR3 is 16 amino acids. J lost 7 bases, V lost 0 bases, and 13 bases had no gene match. This chain links TRBV5-1 with TRBJ2-7; 7 nucleotides match TRBD2. Sample: blood. This clonotype originated in a woman in her 30s in good health. The DNA for the CDR3 is TGCGCCAGCAGCTTGGTGGTTGGCGGGAGCGGTGATGAGCAGTACTTC. Residues: CASSLVVGGSGDEQYF.